This T cell receptor (beta chain) came from a study of cytomegalovirus exposure and HLA in healthy donors. Germline CDR1 reads SNHLY; CDR2 reads FYNNEI. The CDR3 is 15 residues long. The ends were cut back, 2 bases at V and 0 bases at J, with 10 bases in the middle. The PCR ran on 60 Vbeta and 13 Jbeta primers. This table comes from immunoSEQ multiplex PCR, and its TCRdb copy is limited to in-frame clones, with some not included. The sample lists around 150,000 clones, around four fifths occurring once. The clonotype was recovered from a female donor in good health and CMV-seronegative. The chain is built from TRBV2 and TRBJ1-1; D ambiguous. Specimen: PBMCs. The CDR3 nucleotides read TGTGCCAGCAGTGAAAGCCCCTTCATGAACACTGAAGCTTTCTTT. This translates into CASSESPFMNTEAFF.